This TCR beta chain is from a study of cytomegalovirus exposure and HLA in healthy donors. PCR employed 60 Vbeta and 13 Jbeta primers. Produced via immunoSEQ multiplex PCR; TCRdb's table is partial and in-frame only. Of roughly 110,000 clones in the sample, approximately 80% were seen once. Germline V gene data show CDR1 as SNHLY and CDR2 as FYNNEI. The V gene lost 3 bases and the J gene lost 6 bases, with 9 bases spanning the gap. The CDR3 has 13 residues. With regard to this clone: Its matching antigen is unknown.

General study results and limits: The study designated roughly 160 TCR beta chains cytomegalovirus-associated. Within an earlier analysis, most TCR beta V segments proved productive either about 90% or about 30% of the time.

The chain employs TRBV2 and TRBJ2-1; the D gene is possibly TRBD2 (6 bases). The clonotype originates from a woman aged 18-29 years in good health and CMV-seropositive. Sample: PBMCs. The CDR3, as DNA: TGTGCCAGCAGTGACGGGGGACCCAATGAGCAGTTCTTC. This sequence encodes CASSDGGPNEQFF.